The present T cell receptor (beta chain) was sequenced within a study of blood T cell repertoires in COVID-19. Assignment of participants to cohorts was predicated upon participant-reported clinical history. What the recovered Cohort 3 donors had was two negative PCRs, clearance, or symptom resolution. CDR1 LGHNA and CDR2 YSLEER come from the germline V gene. This CDR3 comprises 17 residues. Unmatched junction bases numbered 9, after V lost 0 bases and J lost 4 bases. Under the authors' procedure: Counts of nucleated cells, estimated from reference gene primer amplification, were obtained. Clones were read by immunoSEQ multiplex PCR, and TCRdb kept only the in-frame ones, dropping some. V and J calls and clone size follow that table, whereas D and trimming were derived from the DNA. The table records 200,000 or so clones, about nine tenths of them present only once. This clone was detected only once.

This TCR was recovered from a woman in her 30s who had recovered from COVID-19. The chain joins TRBV4-3 to TRBJ2-1, with 7 bases lining up with TRBD2. Sequencing input: PBMCs or T cells enriched from blood (not recorded which). CDR3 nucleotide sequence: TGCGCCAGCAGCCAAGATAGCGGGTTCGGGAGATACAATGAGCAGTTCTTC. Translating gives CASSQDSGFGRYNEQFF.